Listed below are T cell receptor beta chains from one sample, sequenced in a study of Ad26.COV2.S vaccination and SARS-CoV-2 variants. Measured with immunoSEQ multiplex PCR; TCRdb has only the in-frame clones, and not every one. This table has around 320,000 clones, about 86% appearing once. The material sequenced was peripheral blood, taken in a trial of Ad26.COV2.S vaccine versus placebo. These receptors all stem from a person aged 18 to 65 who received the Ad26.COV2.S COVID-19 vaccine or a placebo. Both conserved end residues are part of each CDR3. Each record gives: D gene, J gene, clone size, V gene, CDR3 protein, CDR3 DNA. The D gene is left open where the match is weak. Clone size is stated in some rows and not others, as once, few, many or a class when expanded.

>-|TRBJ2-7|-|TRBV7-8
CASSEGRPYEQYF
TGTGCCAGCAGCGAAGGGAGACCCTACGAGCAGTACTTC
>-|TRBJ1-2|-|TRBV5-1
CASSLGQGAYGYTF
TGCGCCAGCAGCTTGGGGCAGGGTGCCTATGGCTACACCTTC
>TRBD2|TRBJ2-1|-|TRBV7-9
CASSGSGRGGNEQFF
TGTGCCAGCAGCGGCTCGGGTCGGGGAGGGAATGAGCAGTTCTTC
>TRBD1|TRBJ1-2|-|TRBV2
CASSLGQGVGYTF
TGTGCCAGCAGTCTCGGACAGGGCGTTGGCTACACCTTC
>-|TRBJ1-1|-|TRBV9
CASSVNPLGNEAFF
TGTGCCAGCAGCGTAAACCCTTTGGGGAATGAAGCTTTCTTT
>-|TRBJ1-6|-|TRBV7-8
CASSQDRNSPLHF
TGTGCCAGCAGCCAAGACAGAAATTCACCCCTCCACTTT
>-|TRBJ1-6|-|TRBV12-3/TRBV12-4
CASSLLSPLHF
TGTGCCAGCAGTTTATTGTCACCCCTCCACTTT
>TRBD2|TRBJ2-5|-|TRBV5-1
CASSPGGQETQYF
TGCGCCAGCAGTCCGGGAGGCCAAGAGACCCAGTACTTC
>-|TRBJ2-1|-|TRBV5-1
CASSRTYNEQFF
TGCGCCAGCAGCCGAACCTACAATGAGCAGTTCTTC
>-|TRBJ2-3|-|TRBV20-1
CSASGPESRDTQYF
TGCAGTGCTAGTGGACCCGAAAGTAGGGATACGCAGTATTTT
>-|TRBJ1-4|-|TRBV9
CASSVGTANEKLFF
TGTGCCAGCAGCGTCGGGACCGCTAATGAAAAACTGTTTTTT
>TRBD2|TRBJ2-2|few|TRBV19
CASPPPGGGTGELFF
TGTGCCAGTCCCCCCCCGGGGGGAGGGACCGGGGAGCTGTTTTTT
>-|TRBJ2-2|few|TRBV25-1
CASSGGPANTGELFF
TGTGCCAGCAGTGGTGGCCCAGCGAACACCGGGGAGCTGTTTTTT
>-|TRBJ1-5|-|TRBV2
CASSDRAGDQPQHF
TGTGCCAGCAGTGACCGGGCAGGAGATCAGCCCCAGCATTTT
>-|TRBJ2-2|-|TRBV30
CAWTEHRVFRTGELFF
TGTGCCTGGACTGAACACAGGGTTTTTCGCACCGGGGAGCTGTTTTTT
>-|TRBJ1-2|-|TRBV30
CAWSVSSAYGYTF
TGTGCCTGGAGTGTTAGCAGCGCCTATGGCTACACCTTC
>-|TRBJ1-6|-|TRBV6-6
CASISGGELGNSPLHF
TGTGCCAGCATTTCTGGGGGAGAGTTAGGTAATTCACCCCTCCACTTT
>-|TRBJ1-4|-|TRBV4-3
CASSQDLSVGVGKLFF
TGCGCCAGCAGCCAAGACCTGTCCGTTGGGGTGGGGAAACTGTTTTTT
>-|TRBJ1-2|-|TRBV27
CASSPQGSAYGYTF
TGTGCCAGCAGTCCGCAAGGGTCGGCGTATGGCTACACCTTC
>TRBD2|TRBJ2-5|-|TRBV3-1/TRBV3-2
CASSQGLAGVGETQYF
TGTGCCAGCAGCCAAGGACTAGCGGGGGTTGGAGAGACCCAGTACTTC
>-|TRBJ2-7|few|TRBV5-1
CASSLLGYDEQYF
TGCGCCAGCAGCTTGTTAGGATACGACGAGCAGTACTTC
>-|TRBJ2-5|-|TRBV27
CASSLQGGGETQYF
TGTGCCAGCAGTTTACAGGGCGGCGGGGAGACCCAGTACTTC
>TRBD1|TRBJ2-5|few|TRBV7-9
CASSSLTWDRGQETQYF
TGTGCCAGCAGCTCACTTACCTGGGACAGGGGGCAAGAGACCCAGTACTTC
>-|TRBJ2-1|-|TRBV3-1/TRBV3-2
CASSQRGYYNEQFF
TGTGCCAGCAGCCAACGGGGTTACTACAATGAGCAGTTCTTC
>-|TRBJ2-7|-|TRBV12-5
CASGLGGATRTYEQYF
TGTGCTAGTGGTTTGGGAGGTGCCACCCGAACCTACGAGCAGTACTTC
>TRBD1|TRBJ1-4|-|TRBV5-1
CASSVSGTGDEKLFF
TGCGCCAGCAGCGTTTCCGGGACAGGGGATGAAAAACTGTTTTTT
>TRBD1|TRBJ1-2|few|TRBV18
CASSTGTGGYGYTF
TGTGCCAGCTCGACCGGGACAGGGGGATATGGCTACACCTTC
>-|TRBJ1-2|-|TRBV2
CASNADSTNYGYTF
TGTGCCAGCAACGCGGACAGCACTAACTATGGCTACACCTTC
>TRBD2|TRBJ2-3|-|TRBV28
CASSPSGGAVRDTQYF
TGTGCCAGCAGTCCTAGCGGGGGGGCTGTAAGGGATACGCAGTATTTT
>-|TRBJ1-4|-|TRBV15
CATSGGATNEKLFF
TGTGCCACCAGCGGGGGGGCAACTAATGAAAAACTGTTTTTT
>TRBD1|TRBJ1-6|-|TRBV4-2
CASSQPGQGPNSPLHF
TGTGCCAGCAGCCAACCGGGACAGGGTCCTAATTCACCCCTCCACTTT
>-|TRBJ2-5|-|TRBV19
CASSPGVRTETQYF
TGTGCCAGTAGTCCAGGGGTAAGGACGGAGACCCAGTACTTC
>-|TRBJ1-2|-|TRBV4-3
CASRQQLSANYGYTF
TGCGCCAGCAGGCAGCAGCTTTCAGCTAACTATGGCTACACCTTC
>-|TRBJ2-7|-|TRBV13
CASSPRRTYEQYF
TGTGCCAGCAGCCCTAGGCGGACCTACGAGCAGTACTTC
>-|TRBJ1-2|-|TRBV7-9
CASSLGGGGNYGYTF
TGTGCCAGCAGCTTGGGAGGGGGAGGGAACTATGGCTACACCTTC
>-|TRBJ2-7|-|TRBV4-2
CASSQDLVSYEQYF
TGTGCCAGCAGCCAAGATTTGGTATCCTACGAGCAGTACTTC
>-|TRBJ2-1|-|TRBV7-3
CASSFIRGNEQFF
TGTGCCAGCAGCTTTATCAGGGGCAATGAGCAGTTCTTC
>-|TRBJ2-5|-|TRBV9
CASSVGGEETQYF
TGTGCCAGCAGCGTAGGAGGGGAAGAGACCCAGTACTTC
>-|TRBJ1-5|-|TRBV30
CACRTGSAGSNQPQHF
TGTGCCTGCCGAACAGGGTCTGCAGGAAGCAATCAGCCCCAGCATTTT
>TRBD1|TRBJ2-5|-|TRBV5-1
CASSLQGAGETQYF
TGCGCCAGCAGCTTGCAGGGGGCGGGCGAGACCCAGTACTTC
>TRBD2|TRBJ2-1|-|TRBV7-2
CASNRGGPSYNEQFF
TGTGCCAGCAACCGCGGGGGGCCCTCCTACAATGAGCAGTTCTTC
>-|TRBJ2-5|-|TRBV15
CATRRSSGRQETQYF
TGTGCCACCAGGAGATCCTCCGGGCGCCAAGAGACCCAGTACTTC
>-|TRBJ1-4|-|TRBV7-9
CASSPQSGRVNEKLFF
TGTGCCAGCAGCCCACAGAGTGGCAGGGTTAATGAAAAACTGTTTTTT
>TRBD1|TRBJ1-1|-|TRBV7-9
CASSLRLDRGNGEAFF
TGTGCCAGCAGCTTACGGCTGGACAGGGGGAATGGTGAAGCTTTCTTT
>-|TRBJ1-1|-|TRBV7-9
CASHLISKNTEAFF
TGTGCCTCCCATTTGATCAGCAAGAACACTGAAGCTTTCTTT
>-|TRBJ1-4|-|TRBV5-1
CASRGENEKLFF
TGCGCCAGCAGGGGTGAGAATGAAAAACTGTTTTTT
>-|TRBJ2-1|-|TRBV7-3
CASSSRVGRGLDNEQFF
TGTGCCAGCAGCTCCCGGGTGGGCAGGGGACTGGACAATGAGCAGTTCTTC